This TCR beta chain comes out of a study of blood T cell repertoires in COVID-19. Background on the study: Specimens from acute and convalescent COVID-19 originated in the United States, Italy and Spain.

A single count supports this clone. This CDR3 is built from 16 residues. Germline lookup yields CDR1 LNHDA and CDR2 SQIVND (reference sequence). The ends lost 1 base at V and 4 bases at J; junction bases unmatched: 9. Participants were aged about 18 to 90 years, lived in around 22 US areas, and enrolled virtually. Participants reported their clinical history, and cohort assignment relied on those reports. In the original workflow: The authors estimated nucleated cell counts from reference gene primer amplification. Some clones are missing from TCRdb's copy, which holds only in-frame ones; the method was immunoSEQ multiplex PCR. Clonal size and the V and J genes are those of that table, whereas D and trimming came from the DNA. In the table there are around 370,000 clones, 85% to 90% of which are singletons.

The chain carries TRBV19 and TRBJ1-1; 7 nucleotides line up with TRBD1. The TCR was taken from a woman aged 18-29 years who had recovered from COVID-19. The sequencing input was PBMCs or T cells enriched from blood (not recorded which). CDR3 coding DNA: TGTGCCAGTAGTATAGTCCCAGTGACAGGGTTCACTGAAGCTTTCTTT. Protein sequence: CASSIVPVTGFTEAFF.